This paragraph reports one T cell receptor beta chain. Its antigen is as yet unknown. Following extraction, RNA underwent reverse transcription to cDNA, which served as the sequencing template. Only in-frame clones appear in the TCRdb table, and some are missing; sequencing was by immunoSEQ multiplex PCR. The table includes 95,000 to 100,000 clones, roughly three fifths detected once. The data originate from a study of CD8+ T cells in alopecia areata. Study findings and constraints: Whether baseline CD8+ expansion is linked to response remains uncertain, given a single nonresponder. Possibly as an HLA-related effect, TCR sharing across patients appeared less clear than in mice.

V lost 4 bases and J lost 0, with 7 bases in between. This CDR3 contains 13 residues. Germline CDR1 reads SQVTM; CDR2 reads ANQGSEA. The treatment is: oral pan-JAK inhibitor, 5-10 mg twice daily. The rearrangement links TRBV29-1 to TRBJ1-3; D perhaps matches TRBD1 (5 bases). The sample in question was CD8+ T cells sorted from blood, obtained at approximately week 56, from a patient treated with tofacitinib. This TCR was recovered from a human donor with alopecia areata. The CDR3 reads CSVVGGSGNTIYF. The CDR3 coding sequence is TGCAGCGTTGTGGGGGGCTCTGGAAACACCATATATTTT.